This TCR beta chain derives from a study of post-analysis software for immune sequencing data (dated by TCRdb to 2015 to 2017). Regarding the complete study: Relapsing-remitting, secondary progressive and progressive-relapsing multiple sclerosis were recorded as disease courses, and subtype annotation was lacking for some patients. The multiple sclerosis patient repertoires were compared with approximately 11 previously published healthy control repertoires from donors aged 6 to 25 years. A subset of samples was prepared in parallel using single-end sample barcoding, then pooled and co-amplified after Illumina adapter ligation.

To demonstrate the VDJtools post-analysis software, TCR beta repertoires were profiled from the peripheral blood of roughly 14 young patients with multiple sclerosis. The patients with multiple sclerosis were children and adolescents between 6 and 15 years of age. At the junction V is shortened by 5 bases and J by 9 bases; bases outside the gene matches: 5. The CDR3 has 13 amino acids, counting the end cysteine and phenylalanine. Of the read, only the CDR3 DNA is kept; its 39 bases are in frame from base 1. The germline V gene (reference sequence) yields DFQATT for CDR1 and SNEGSKA for CDR2. The library relied on PCR. These reads were obtained on an Illumina HiSeq 2500. Unique molecular identifiers were incorporated into TCR beta cDNA libraries to reduce PCR and sequencing biases. Around 500,000 cDNA molecules were obtained for every 1 to 10 million input T cells, so each molecule roughly corresponded to one T cell. The patient libraries were prepared and sequenced with the same protocol used for the earlier healthy control dataset. Within a given batch, samples were prepared together, multiplexed and sequenced on the same HiSeq lane. The authors processed their data as follows. MIGEC handled the raw barcoded reads, throwing out single-read molecular identifier groups before consensus assembly and CDR3 extraction. VDJtools was used for post-analysis of the clonotype tables, with diversity normalized by down-sampling every dataset to the smallest sample size. Repertoire overlap clustering matched CDR3 amino acid but not nucleotide sequences to correct batch-related cross-sample contamination. TCRdb handled the public reads itself, with Q25 trimming in fastp and clone calling in MiXCR, and kept productive beta chains. Merged by CDR3 protein, the rows form single entries marked with the most common genes and DNA. TCRdb's processing, not the authors', yielded these V and J calls. This sample has hundreds of thousands of distinct CDR3 sequences in its table, and just under 30% of those were observed once. The ten most abundant clones make up under 0.7% of the sample.

General study outcomes and caveats: When samples were clustered directly using the F measure, samples prepared in the same batch co-clustered strongly, which prompted a batch-effect correction. Several TRBV segments, including TRBV5-6, TRBV5-1 and TRBV20-1, were significantly more frequent in patients than controls. The multiple sclerosis patient group was slightly younger than the control group. Significantly lower normalized Chao1 diversity was found in multiple sclerosis patients than in controls, suggesting substantial peripheral T-cell clonal expansion.

Comment on this clonotype: Its antigen is unknown. No clone much larger than this one lies a single base away; base qualities are absent.

What was sequenced was blood. The V and J segments used are TRBV20-1 and TRBJ1-6, and 9 junction bases match TRBD1. The TCR comes from a girl between 5 and 17 years old with multiple sclerosis. In nucleotide form, the sequence is TGCAGTGCTGGGGGACAGGGAATTTCACCCCTCCACTTT. Translated, it gives CSAGGQGISPLHF.